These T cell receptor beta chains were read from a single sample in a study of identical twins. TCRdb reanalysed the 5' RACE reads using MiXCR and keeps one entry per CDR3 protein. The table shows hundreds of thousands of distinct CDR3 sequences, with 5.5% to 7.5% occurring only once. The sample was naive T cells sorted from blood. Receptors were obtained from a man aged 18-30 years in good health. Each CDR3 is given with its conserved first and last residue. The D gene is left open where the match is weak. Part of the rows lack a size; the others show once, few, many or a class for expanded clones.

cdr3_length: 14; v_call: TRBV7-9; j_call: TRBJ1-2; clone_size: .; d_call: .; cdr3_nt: TGTGCCAGCAGCTTTGAAACCGCTAACTATGGCTACACCTTC; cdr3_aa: CASSFETANYGYTF
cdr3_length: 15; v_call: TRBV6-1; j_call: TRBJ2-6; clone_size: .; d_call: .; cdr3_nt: TGTGCCAGCACTGGCGGTCACTCTGGGGCCAACGTCCTGACTTTC; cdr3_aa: CASTGGHSGANVLTF
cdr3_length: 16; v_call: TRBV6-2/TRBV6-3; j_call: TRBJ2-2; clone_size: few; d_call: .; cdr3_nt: TGTGCCAGCAGTTTACCTGACAGTCCCGGGATTGGGGAGCTGTTTTTT; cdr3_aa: CASSLPDSPGIGELFF
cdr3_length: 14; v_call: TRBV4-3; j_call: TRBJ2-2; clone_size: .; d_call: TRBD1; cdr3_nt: TGCGCCAGCAGCCAAGAAGGGACAGCCGGGGAGCTGTTTTTT; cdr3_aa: CASSQEGTAGELFF
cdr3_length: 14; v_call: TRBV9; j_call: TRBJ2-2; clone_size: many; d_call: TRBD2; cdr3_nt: TGTGCCAGCAGCGTAGAACTAGCGGGGCCGAGGCTGTTTTTT; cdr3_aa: CASSVELAGPRLFF
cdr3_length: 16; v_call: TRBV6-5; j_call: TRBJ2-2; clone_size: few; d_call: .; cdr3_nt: TGTGCCAGCAGTTACTCGAGGTCGGGAGTTACCGGGGAGCTGTTTTTT; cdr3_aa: CASSYSRSGVTGELFF
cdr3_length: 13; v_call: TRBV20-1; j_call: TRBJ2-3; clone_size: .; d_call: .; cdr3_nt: TGCAGTGCTAGAGATTTAGGGGAAGATACGCAGTATTTT; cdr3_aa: CSARDLGEDTQYF
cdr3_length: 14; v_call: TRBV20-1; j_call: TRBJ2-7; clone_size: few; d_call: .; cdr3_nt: TGCAGTGCTACGACGCCTGAGCACCTCTACGAGCAGTACTTC; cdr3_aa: CSATTPEHLYEQYF
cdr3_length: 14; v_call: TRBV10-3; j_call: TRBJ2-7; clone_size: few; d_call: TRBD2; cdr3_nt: TGTGCCATCAGTCTAGCGGGGACCCCCTACGAGCAGTACTTC; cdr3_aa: CAISLAGTPYEQYF
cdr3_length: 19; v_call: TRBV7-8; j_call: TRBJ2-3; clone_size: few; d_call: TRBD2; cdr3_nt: TGTGCCAGCAGCTTAGGGCGCGGTGTGATTAGCGGGAGCACAGATACGCAGTATTTT; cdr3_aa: CASSLGRGVISGSTDTQYF
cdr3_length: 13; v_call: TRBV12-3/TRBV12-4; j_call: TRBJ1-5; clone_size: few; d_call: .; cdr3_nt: TGTGCCAGCAAATCAGGGAACTATCAGCCCCAGCATTTT; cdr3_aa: CASKSGNYQPQHF
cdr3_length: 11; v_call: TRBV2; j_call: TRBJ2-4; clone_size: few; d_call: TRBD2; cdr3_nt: TGTGCCAGCACGCGGGGGAACATTCAGTACTTC; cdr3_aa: CASTRGNIQYF
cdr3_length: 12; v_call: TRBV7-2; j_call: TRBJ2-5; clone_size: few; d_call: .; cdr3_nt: TGTGCCAGCAGCCCCACGGGGAAGTCTCAGTACTTC; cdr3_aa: CASSPTGKSQYF
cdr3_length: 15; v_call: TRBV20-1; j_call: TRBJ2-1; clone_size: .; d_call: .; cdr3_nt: TGCAGTGCTAGGGGGATAGAAGGGCCCTACAATGAGCAGTTCTTC; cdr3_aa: CSARGIEGPYNEQFF
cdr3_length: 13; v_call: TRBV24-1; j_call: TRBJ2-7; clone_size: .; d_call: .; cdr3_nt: TGTGCCACCGGTTCTGCAGGGGCCTACGAGCAGTACTTC; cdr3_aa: CATGSAGAYEQYF
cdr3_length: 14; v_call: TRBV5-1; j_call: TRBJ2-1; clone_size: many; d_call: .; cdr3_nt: TGCGCCAGCAGCTTTATGGACACAGGAAATGAGCAGTTCTTC; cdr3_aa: CASSFMDTGNEQFF
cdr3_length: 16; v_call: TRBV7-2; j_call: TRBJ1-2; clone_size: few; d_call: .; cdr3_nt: TGTGCCAGCAGCTTAGATACCGGCAGGGTTGTGCATGGCTACACCTTC; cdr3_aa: CASSLDTGRVVHGYTF
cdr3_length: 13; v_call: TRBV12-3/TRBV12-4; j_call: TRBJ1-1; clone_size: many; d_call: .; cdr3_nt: TGTGCCAGCGGCAGGGGAAGGAACACTGAAGCTTTCTTT; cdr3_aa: CASGRGRNTEAFF
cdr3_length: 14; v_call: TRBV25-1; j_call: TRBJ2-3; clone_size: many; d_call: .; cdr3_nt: TGTGCCAGCAGTGAACTAGCGAGCACAGATACGCAGTATTTT; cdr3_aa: CASSELASTDTQYF
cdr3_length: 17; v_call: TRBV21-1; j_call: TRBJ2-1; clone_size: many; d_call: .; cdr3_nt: TGTGCCAGCAGCACCCGCAAGGGACAGGAGTCCTACAATGAGCAGTTCTTC; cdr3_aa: CASSTRKGQESYNEQFF
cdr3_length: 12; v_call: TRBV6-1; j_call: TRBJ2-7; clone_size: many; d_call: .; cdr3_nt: TGTGCCAGCAGTGCCCGGACAGCAGAGCAGTACTTC; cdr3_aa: CASSARTAEQYF
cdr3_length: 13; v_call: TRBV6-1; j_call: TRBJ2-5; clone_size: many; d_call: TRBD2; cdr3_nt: TGTGCCACCCTGGGACTAGACCAAGAGACCCAGTACTTC; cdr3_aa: CATLGLDQETQYF
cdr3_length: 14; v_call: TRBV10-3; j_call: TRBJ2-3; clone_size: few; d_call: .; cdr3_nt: TGTGCCATCAGCCTGGAAGGCAGAACAGATACGCAGTATTTT; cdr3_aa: CAISLEGRTDTQYF
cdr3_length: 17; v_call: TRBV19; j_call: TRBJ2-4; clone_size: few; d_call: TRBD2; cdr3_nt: TGTGCCAGTAGCTCTCTGCTCCGGGAGGCCGGCAAAAACATTCAGTACTTC; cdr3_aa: CASSSLLREAGKNIQYF
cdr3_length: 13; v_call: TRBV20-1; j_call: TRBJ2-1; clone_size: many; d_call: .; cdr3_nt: TGCAGTGCTAGCGGGAAGACCTACAATGAGCAGTTCTTC; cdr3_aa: CSASGKTYNEQFF
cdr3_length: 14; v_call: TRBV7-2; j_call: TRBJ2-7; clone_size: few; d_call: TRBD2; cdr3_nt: TGTGCCAGCAGCTTAGCTAGCGGGGGATCCGAGCAGTACTTC; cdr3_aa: CASSLASGGSEQYF
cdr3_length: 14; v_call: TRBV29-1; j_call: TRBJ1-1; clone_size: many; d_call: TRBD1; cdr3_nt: TGCAGCGTTCCTATGTGGGACAGGAACACTGAAGCTTTCTTT; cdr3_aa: CSVPMWDRNTEAFF
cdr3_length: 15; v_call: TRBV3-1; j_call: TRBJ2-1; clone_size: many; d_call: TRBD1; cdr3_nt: TGTGCCAGCAGCCAAGACAGACAGGGTATCGATGAGCAGTTCTTC; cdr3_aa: CASSQDRQGIDEQFF
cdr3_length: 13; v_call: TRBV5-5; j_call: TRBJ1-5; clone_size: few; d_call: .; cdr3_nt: TGTGCCAGCAGCTTGGTCCTCGATCAGCCCCAGCATTTT; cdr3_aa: CASSLVLDQPQHF
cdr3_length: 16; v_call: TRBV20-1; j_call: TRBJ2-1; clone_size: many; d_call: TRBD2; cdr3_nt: TGCAGTGCTAGAGATGGCGGGACTAGCGGGAGGAATGAGCAGTTCTTC; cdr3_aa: CSARDGGTSGRNEQFF
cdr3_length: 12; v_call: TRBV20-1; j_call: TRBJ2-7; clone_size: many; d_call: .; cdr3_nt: TGCAGTGCCCCCCAGGGTTCCAACGAGCAGTACTTC; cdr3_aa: CSAPQGSNEQYF
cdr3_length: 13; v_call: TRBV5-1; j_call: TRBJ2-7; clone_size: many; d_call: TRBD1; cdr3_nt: TGCGCCAGCATGCGACAGGGGACCTACGAGCAGTACTTC; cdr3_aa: CASMRQGTYEQYF
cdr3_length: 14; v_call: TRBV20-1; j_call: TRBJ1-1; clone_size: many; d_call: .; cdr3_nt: TGCAGTGCTAGTCACGGACGGTCGAACACTGAAGCTTTCTTT; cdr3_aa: CSASHGRSNTEAFF
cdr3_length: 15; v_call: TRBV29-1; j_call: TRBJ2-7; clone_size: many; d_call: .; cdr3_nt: TGCAGCGTTAGCCGTTGGGACTCCTCCCCCTACGAGCAGTACTTC; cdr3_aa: CSVSRWDSSPYEQYF
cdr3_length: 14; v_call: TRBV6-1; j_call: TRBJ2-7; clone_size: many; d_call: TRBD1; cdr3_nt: TGTGCCAGCAGGCCGGGACAGGGTGGAGACGAGCAGTACTTC; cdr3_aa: CASRPGQGGDEQYF
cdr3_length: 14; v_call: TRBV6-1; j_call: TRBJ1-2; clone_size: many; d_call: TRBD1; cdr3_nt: TGTGCCAGCAGTGAGGGACAGACCTCCTATGGCTACACCTTC; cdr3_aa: CASSEGQTSYGYTF
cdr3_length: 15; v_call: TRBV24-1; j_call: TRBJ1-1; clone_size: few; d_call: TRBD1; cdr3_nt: TGTGCCACCAGTGGGCAAGGGACAGGCGGTACTGAAGCTTTCTTT; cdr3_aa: CATSGQGTGGTEAFF
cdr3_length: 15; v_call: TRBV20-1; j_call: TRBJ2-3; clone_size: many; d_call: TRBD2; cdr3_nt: TGCAGTGCTCATGGACTAGCGGGAAGGGAAGATACGCAGTATTTT; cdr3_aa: CSAHGLAGREDTQYF
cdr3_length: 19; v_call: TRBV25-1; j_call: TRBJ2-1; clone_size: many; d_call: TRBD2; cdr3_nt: TGTGCCAGCAGTGAAACGGGGCGGATGGTGCGACTAGCGGGAGGGTTAGGGTTCTTC; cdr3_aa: CASSETGRMVRLAGGLGFF
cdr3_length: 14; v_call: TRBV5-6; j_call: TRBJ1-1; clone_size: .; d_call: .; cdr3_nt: TGTGCCAGCAGCTTGGTGGGGGCAGGCACTGAAGCTTTCTTT; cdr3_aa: CASSLVGAGTEAFF
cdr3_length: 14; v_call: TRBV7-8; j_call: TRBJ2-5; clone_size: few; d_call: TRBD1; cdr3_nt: TGTGCCAGCAGACCATGGACAGGGAAAGAGACCCAGTACTTC; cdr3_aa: CASRPWTGKETQYF
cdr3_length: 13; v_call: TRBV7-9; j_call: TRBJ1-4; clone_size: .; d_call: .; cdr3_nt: TGTGCCAGCAGCTTAGCGCTCTTTGAGGGACTGTTTTTT; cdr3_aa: CASSLALFEGLFF
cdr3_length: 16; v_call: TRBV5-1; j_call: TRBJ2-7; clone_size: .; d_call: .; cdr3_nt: TGCGCCAGCAGCCAGAACGGGGGGACAACGTCACTATCCAAGGACTTC; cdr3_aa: CASSQNGGTTSLSKDF
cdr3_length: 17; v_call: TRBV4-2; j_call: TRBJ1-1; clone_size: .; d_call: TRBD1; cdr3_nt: TGTGCCAGCAGCCAAACCCGGGACAGGGGCCGAAACACTGAAGCTTTCTTT; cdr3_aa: CASSQTRDRGRNTEAFF
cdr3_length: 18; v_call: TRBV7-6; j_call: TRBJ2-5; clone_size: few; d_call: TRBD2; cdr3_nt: TGTGCCAGCAGCTTAGAAGGTGGAGCGGGAATCGGGAAAGAGACCCAGTACTTC; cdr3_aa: CASSLEGGAGIGKETQYF
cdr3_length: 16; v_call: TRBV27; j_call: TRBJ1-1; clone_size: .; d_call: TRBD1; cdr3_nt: TGTGCCAGCAGTTTTGAGGTGAAACAGGGGGTCACTGAAGCTTTCTTT; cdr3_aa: CASSFEVKQGVTEAFF
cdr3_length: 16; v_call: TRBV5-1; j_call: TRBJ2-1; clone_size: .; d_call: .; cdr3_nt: TGCGCCAGCAGCTTTCTAACCCGTTTTTCCTACAATGAGCAGTTCTTC; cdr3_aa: CASSFLTRFSYNEQFF
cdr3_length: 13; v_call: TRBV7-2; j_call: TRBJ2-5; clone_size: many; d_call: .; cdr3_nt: TGTGCCAGCAGACTCCCAGGGGTTGAGACCCAGTACTTC; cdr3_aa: CASRLPGVETQYF
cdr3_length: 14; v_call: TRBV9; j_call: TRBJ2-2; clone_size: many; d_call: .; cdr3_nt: TGTGCCAGCAGCGTAGGACGGGGAGGCGGGGAGCTGTTTTTT; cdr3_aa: CASSVGRGGGELFF
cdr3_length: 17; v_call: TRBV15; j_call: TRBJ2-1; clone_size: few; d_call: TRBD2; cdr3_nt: TGTGCCACCAGCAGAGCCCGACTAGCGGGGGTGACCCATGAGCAGTTCTTC; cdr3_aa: CATSRARLAGVTHEQFF
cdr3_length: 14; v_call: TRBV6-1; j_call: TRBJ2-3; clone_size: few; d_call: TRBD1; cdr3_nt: TGTGCCAGCTGTATTGACAGGGTGGCAGATACGCAGTATTTT; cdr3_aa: CASCIDRVADTQYF
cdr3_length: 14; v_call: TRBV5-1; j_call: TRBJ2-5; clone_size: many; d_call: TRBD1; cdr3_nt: TGCGCCAGCAGCTTCGAGGGGGCAGGAGAGACCCAGTACTTC; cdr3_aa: CASSFEGAGETQYF
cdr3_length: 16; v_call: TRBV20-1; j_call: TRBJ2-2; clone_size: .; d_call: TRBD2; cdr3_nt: TGCAGTGCTAGACGGGCGGGAGGCATCGACACCGGGGAGCTGTTTTTT; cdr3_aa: CSARRAGGIDTGELFF